The 12 T cell receptor beta chains below come from one sample, sequenced in a study of response to subunit inactivated influenza vaccine. TCRdb reanalysed the RT-PCR reads using MiXCR and keeps one entry per CDR3 protein. The repertoire holds fewer than 350,000 distinct CDR3 sequences, 21% seen once, with more than 8.5% in the top ten. This sample comprised PBMCs from blood, obtained about 19 months after vaccination. These receptors were obtained from a man aged 50 to 69 who received an inactivated influenza vaccine.

There are a few counts of this clonotype. J is TRBJ2-3 and V is TRBV15; D is perhaps TRBD2 (6 bases). With 4 bases removed from V and 5 bases from J, the gap between germline ends came to 19 bases. The germline gives CDR1 LNHNV, CDR2 YYDKDF (reference sequence). The CDR3 spans 16 residues. For the CDR3, the DNA is TGTGCCACCAGCAATATTCTAGCGCAATCCAGAGATACGCAGTATTTT. Translating gives CATSNILAQSRDTQYF.

Regarding this clonotype: Mismatch with germline at one junction end may stem from a read error. This chain links TRBV3-1 with TRBJ2-7; 12 bases fit TRBD2. CDR3 length equals 17 residues. Germline V CDR1 and CDR2: LGHDT, YNNKEL (reference sequence). The CDR3 nucleotides are TGTGCCAGCACCCAAGGACTAGCGGGGCGTGTCTACCACGAGCAGTACTTC. This encodes CASTQGLAGRVYHEQYF.

The rearrangement joins TRBV5-4 to TRBJ2-4, with 7 bases identical to TRBD1. The CDR3 is 16 residues long. V lost 0 bases, J lost 1 base, and 4 bases stayed unmatched. CDR1 SGHNT and CDR2 YYREEE come from the germline V gene (reference sequence). The CDR3 sequence: CASSLEGARAKNIQYF. CDR3 bases: TGTGCCAGCAGCTTGGAGGGGGCGCGGGCCAAAAACATTCAGTACTTC.

This chain links TRBV5-1 with TRBJ1-2, with 10 bases fitting TRBD1. CDR1 is SGHRS and CDR2 is YFSETQ in the germline V gene. The CDR3 spans 17 residues. Trimming cost V 3 bases and J 2 bases; bases outside gene matches: 10. This chain's CDR3 is CASSWTGGSDSNYGYTF. CDR3 sequence (DNA): TGCGCCAGCAGCTGGACAGGGGGATCTGACTCAAACTATGGCTACACCTTC.

The gene calls are TRBV11-2 and TRBJ2-4; TRBD2 matches at 11 bases. Germline V gene lookup returns CDR1 SGHAT and CDR2 FQNNGV. The CDR3 covers 16 residues. J lost 1 base, V lost 5 bases, and 4 bases had no gene match. The CDR3 loop reads CASSTTSGIAKNIQYF. The CDR3 bases are TGTGCCAGCAGCACGACTAGCGGGATTGCCAAAAACATTCAGTACTTC.

The chain combines TRBV6-1 with TRBJ1-1; D may be TRBD1 (6 bases). The CDR3 is made up of 15 amino acids. Germline V gives CDR1 MNHNS, CDR2 SASEGT. Trimming left V 4 bases short and J 0 bases short, with 12 bases between. The CDR3 loop reads CASSALDSMNTEAFF. The CDR3 DNA sequence: TGTGCCAGCAGTGCCTTGGACAGCATGAACACTGAAGCTTTCTTT.

The chain combines TRBV6-2 or TRBV6-3 with TRBJ1-5; no firm D call. The CDR3 length is 14 residues. The germline V and J ends were trimmed by 6 bases and 3 bases, with 12 bases remaining between them. Germline CDR1 is MNHEY and CDR2 is SVGEGT. The CDR3 here is CASSPPQFNQPQHF. The CDR3 bases are TGTGCCAGCAGCCCTCCACAGTTCAATCAGCCCCAGCATTTT.

There are a few counts of this clonotype. The rearrangement links TRBV5-1 to TRBJ1-4; D gene ambiguous. The CDR3 is 16 residues long. Germline CDR1 reads SGHRS; CDR2 reads YFSETQ. Deletions cut 1 base from V and 0 bases from J, with 10 bases between. The CDR3 nucleotides are TGCGCCAGCAGCTTGCAGAAAATGGCAACTAATGAAAAACTGTTTTTT. The encoded protein is CASSLQKMATNEKLFF.

The chain carries TRBV29-1 and TRBJ2-1; D is undetermined. CDR3 size: 12 residues. Trimming removed 2 bases from V and 4 bases from J, with 6 bases in between. The germline gives CDR1 SQVTM, CDR2 ANQGSEA. This CDR3 reads CSVENRYNEQFF. As DNA, the CDR3 is TGCAGCGTTGAAAACAGATACAATGAGCAGTTCTTC.

V is TRBV9 and J is TRBJ2-2, with D uncertain. V lost 0 bases and J lost 2, with 8 bases in between. Germline CDR1 and CDR2: SGDLS and YYNGEE. This CDR3 region has 15 residues. For the CDR3, the DNA is TGTGCCAGCAGCGTAGTTCCAGCCAACACCGGGGAGCTGTTTTTT. Its protein is CASSVVPANTGELFF.

The chain carries TRBV10-3 and TRBJ1-2; D remains ambiguous. The CDR3 contains 13 residues. CDR1 and CDR2 (germline): ENHRY, SYGVKD. Trimming left V 4 bases short and J 3 bases short, with 9 bases between. The CDR3 is CAISVSDDYGYTF. CDR3 bases: TGTGCCATCAGTGTGTCGGACGACTATGGCTACACCTTC.

This chain joins TRBV29-1 and TRBJ2-1; no definite D call. There are 15 residues in the CDR3. Germline lookup yields CDR1 SQVTM and CDR2 ANQGSEA. V lost 1 base and J 0 bases, leaving 10 bases between the germline ends. This CDR3 reads CSVEGRQNSYNEQFF. CDR3 nucleotides: TGCAGCGTTGAAGGGCGGCAAAACTCCTACAATGAGCAGTTCTTC.